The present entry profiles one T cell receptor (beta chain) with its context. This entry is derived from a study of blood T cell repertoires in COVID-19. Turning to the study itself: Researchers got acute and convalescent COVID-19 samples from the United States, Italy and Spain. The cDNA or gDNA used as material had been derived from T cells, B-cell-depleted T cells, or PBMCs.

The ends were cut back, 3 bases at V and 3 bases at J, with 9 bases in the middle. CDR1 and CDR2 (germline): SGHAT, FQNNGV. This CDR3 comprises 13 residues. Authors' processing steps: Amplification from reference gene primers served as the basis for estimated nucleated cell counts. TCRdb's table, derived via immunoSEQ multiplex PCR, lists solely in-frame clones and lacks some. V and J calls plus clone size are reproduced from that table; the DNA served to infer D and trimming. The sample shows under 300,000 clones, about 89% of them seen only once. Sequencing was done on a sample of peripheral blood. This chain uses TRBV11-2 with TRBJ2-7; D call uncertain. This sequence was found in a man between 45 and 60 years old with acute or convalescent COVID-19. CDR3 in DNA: TGTGCCAGCAGCTTTGGGCAGGACTACGAGCAGTACTTC. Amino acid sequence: CASSFGQDYEQYF.